This is a list of T cell receptor beta chains from one sample in a study of blood T cells in healthy people across ages. TCRdb processed the 5' RACE reads anew with MiXCR; each CDR3 protein has one entry. The repertoire holds a few hundred thousand distinct CDR3 sequences, with 25% to 30% as singletons. Material: blood. The receptors shown here come from a woman between 65 and 79 years old in good health. Each CDR3 is given with its conserved first and last residue. A D gene is named only where the DNA matches it firmly. Not every row has a clone size; where given, it reads once, few, many or a size class.

TRBJ1-3	-	TRBV5-1	few	CASSLGTEGNTIYF	TGCGCCAGCAGCTTGGGGACAGAAGGAAACACCATATATTTT
TRBJ1-3	-	TRBV19	few	CASSITPGNTIYF	TGTGCCAGTAGTATTACCCCGGGAAACACCATATATTTT
TRBJ2-1	-	TRBV20-1	-	CSAGYNEQFF	TGCAGTGCGGGTTACAATGAGCAGTTCTTC
TRBJ2-2	TRBD2	TRBV20-1	-	CSASLLAGNGELFF	TGCAGTGCGTCCCTATTAGCGGGGAACGGGGAGCTGTTTTTT
TRBJ2-3	-	TRBV10-3	-	CAISERSNSDTQYF	TGTGCCATCAGTGAACGTAGTAACTCAGATACGCAGTATTTT
TRBJ2-1	-	TRBV6-2/TRBV6-3	few	CASLYGRTGGQTNEQFF	TGTGCCAGCCTCTATGGGAGGACGGGGGGCCAAACAAATGAGCAGTTCTTC
TRBJ1-5	TRBD1	TRBV12-3/TRBV12-4	few	CASSLRRQGVRSNQPQHF	TGTGCCAGCAGTTTACGTCGGCAGGGGGTTAGGAGCAATCAGCCCCAGCATTTT
TRBJ2-3	-	TRBV6-4	few	CASSEFSSSADTQYF	TGTGCCAGCAGTGAATTTTCCAGTAGCGCAGATACGCAGTATTTT
TRBJ2-5	TRBD1	TRBV2	-	CASSPSGTGVETQYF	TGTGCCAGCAGTCCTTCCGGGACAGGGGTCGAGACCCAGTACTTC
TRBJ2-1	-	TRBV3-1	-	CASSQETASYNEQFF	TGTGCCAGCAGCCAAGAAACGGCCTCCTACAATGAGCAGTTCTTC
TRBJ2-7	TRBD1	TRBV6-1	-	CASSEGGQGFSDALF	TGTGCCAGCAGTGAGGGGGGACAGGGGTTTTCTGACGCTCTATTC
TRBJ1-2	TRBD1	TRBV9	few	CASSVSWGPGQGIHGYTF	TGTGCCAGCAGCGTGAGCTGGGGGCCGGGACAGGGGATCCATGGCTACACCTTC
TRBJ1-2	-	TRBV5-6	few	CASSFWWRNYGYTF	TGTGCCAGCAGCTTTTGGTGGAGAAACTATGGCTACACCTTC
TRBJ2-1	TRBD1	TRBV12-3/TRBV12-4	-	CASSNRGSYNEQFF	TGTGCCAGCAGTAACAGGGGATCCTACAATGAGCAGTTCTTC
TRBJ1-2	-	TRBV30	-	CAWSPRGSAGYTF	TGTGCCTGGAGCCCCCGTGGGTCGGCGGGCTACACCTTC
TRBJ1-5	-	TRBV7-2	-	CASSRTEDQPQHF	TGTGCCAGCAGCCGGACAGAAGATCAGCCCCAGCATTTT
TRBJ1-4	TRBD1	TRBV4-1	-	CASSQDGTGIEKLFF	TGCGCCAGCAGCCAAGACGGGACAGGGATCGAAAAACTGTTTTTT
TRBJ2-7	-	TRBV7-2	-	CASSLAAGSQYEQYF	TGTGCCAGCAGCTTAGCGGCCGGATCGCAGTACGAGCAGTACTTC
TRBJ1-1	-	TRBV7-2	-	CASSLEVRGNTEAFF	TGTGCCAGCAGCTTAGAGGTTCGAGGGAACACTGAAGCTTTCTTT
TRBJ1-4	-	TRBV7-9	few	CASSSSGTSNEKLFF	TGTGCCAGCAGCTCATCCGGGACTTCAAATGAAAAACTGTTTTTT
TRBJ1-2	-	TRBV7-2	many	CASSSASGGAGGYTF	TGTGCCAGCAGCTCGGCCTCGGGGGGTGCAGGTGGCTACACCTTC
TRBJ2-7	TRBD2	TRBV5-1	-	CASSLGASGGSSYEQYF	TGCGCCAGCAGCTTGGGTGCTAGCGGGGGGAGCTCCTACGAGCAGTACTTC